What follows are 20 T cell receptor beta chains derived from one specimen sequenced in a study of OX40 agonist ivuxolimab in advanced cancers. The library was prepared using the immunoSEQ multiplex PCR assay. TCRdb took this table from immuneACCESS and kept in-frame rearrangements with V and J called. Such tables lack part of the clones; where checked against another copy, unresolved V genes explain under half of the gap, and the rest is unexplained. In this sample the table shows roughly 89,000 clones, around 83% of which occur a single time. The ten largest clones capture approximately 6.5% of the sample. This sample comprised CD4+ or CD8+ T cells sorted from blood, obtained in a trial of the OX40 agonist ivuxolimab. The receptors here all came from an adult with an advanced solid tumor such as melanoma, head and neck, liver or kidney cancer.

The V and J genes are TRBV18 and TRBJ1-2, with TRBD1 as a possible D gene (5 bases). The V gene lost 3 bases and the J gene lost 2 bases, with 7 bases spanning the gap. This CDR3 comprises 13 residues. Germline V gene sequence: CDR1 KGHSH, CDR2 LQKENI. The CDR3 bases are TGTGCCAGCTCACCGACAGAGAACTATGGCTACACCTTC. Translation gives CASSPTENYGYTF.

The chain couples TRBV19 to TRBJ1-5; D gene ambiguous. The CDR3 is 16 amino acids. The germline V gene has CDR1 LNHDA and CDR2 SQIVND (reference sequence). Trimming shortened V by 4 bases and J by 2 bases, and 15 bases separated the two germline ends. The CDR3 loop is CASSTDRAGGNQPQHF. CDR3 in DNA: TGTGCCAGTAGTACCGACCGGGCGGGTGGCAATCAGCCCCAGCATTTT. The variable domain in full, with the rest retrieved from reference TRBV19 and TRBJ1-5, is DGGITQSPKYLFRKEGQNVTLSCEQNLNHDAMYWYRQDPGQGLRLIYYSQIVNDFQKGDIAEGYSVSREKKESFPLTVTSAQKNPTAFYLCASSTDRAGGNQPQHFGDGTRLSIL.

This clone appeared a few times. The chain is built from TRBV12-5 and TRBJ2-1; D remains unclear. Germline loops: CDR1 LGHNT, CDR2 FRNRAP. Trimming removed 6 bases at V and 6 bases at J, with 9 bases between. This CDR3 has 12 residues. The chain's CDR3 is CASGGGINEQFF. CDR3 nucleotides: TGTGCTAGTGGAGGTGGAATCAATGAGCAGTTCTTC. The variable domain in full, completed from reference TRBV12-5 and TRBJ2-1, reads DARVTQTPRHKVTEMGQEVTMRCQPILGHNTVFWYRQTMMQGLELLAYFRNRAPLDDSGMPKDRFSAEMPDATLATLKIQPSEPRDSAVYFCASGGGINEQFFGPGTRLTVL.

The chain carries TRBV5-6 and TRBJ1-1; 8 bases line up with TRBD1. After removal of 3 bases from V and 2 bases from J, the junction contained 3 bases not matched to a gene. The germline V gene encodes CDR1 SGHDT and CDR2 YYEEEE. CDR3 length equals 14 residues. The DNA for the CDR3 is TGTGCCAGCAGCTGGGGACAGGTCAACACTGAAGCTTTCTTT. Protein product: CASSWGQVNTEAFF.

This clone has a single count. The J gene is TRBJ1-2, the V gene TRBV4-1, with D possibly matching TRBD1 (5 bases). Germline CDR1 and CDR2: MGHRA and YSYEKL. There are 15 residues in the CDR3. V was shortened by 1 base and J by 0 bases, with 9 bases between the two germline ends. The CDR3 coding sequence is TGCGCCAGCAGCCAAGGCCGGGGCGCTAACTATGGCTACACCTTC. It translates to CASSQGRGANYGYTF.

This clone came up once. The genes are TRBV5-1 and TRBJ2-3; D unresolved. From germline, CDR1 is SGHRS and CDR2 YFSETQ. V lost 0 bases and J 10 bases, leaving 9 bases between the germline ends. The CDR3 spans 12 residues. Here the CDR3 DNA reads TGCGCCAGCAGCTTGGCCACGGATCCGCAGTATTTT. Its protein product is CASSLATDPQYF.

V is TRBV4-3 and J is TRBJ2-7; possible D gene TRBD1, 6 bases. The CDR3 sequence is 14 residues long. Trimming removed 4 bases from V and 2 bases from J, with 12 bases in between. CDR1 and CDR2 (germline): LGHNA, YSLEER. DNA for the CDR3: TGCGCCAGCAGCCGTGAGGCAGGGGCCTACGAGCAGTACTTC. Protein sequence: CASSREAGAYEQYF.

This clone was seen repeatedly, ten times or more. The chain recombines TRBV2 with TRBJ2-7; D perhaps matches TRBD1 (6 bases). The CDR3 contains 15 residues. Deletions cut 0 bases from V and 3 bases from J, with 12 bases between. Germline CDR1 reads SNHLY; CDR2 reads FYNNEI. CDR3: CASSEAGKGVYEQYF. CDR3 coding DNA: TGTGCCAGCAGTGAAGCGGGGAAGGGGGTCTACGAGCAGTACTTC.

CDR3 bases: TGTGCCAGCAGCTTAGGAGCTGGGGGGCAGTTCTTC. It specifies CASSLGAGGQFF. The V call is TRBV7-2, the J call TRBJ2-1, with D perhaps being TRBD1 or TRBD2 (5 bases each). Germline-derived CDR1 and CDR2 are SGHTA and FQGNSA. Between the trimmed V and J ends, which lost 1 base and 12 bases, there was a span of 10 bases. The length of the CDR3 is 12 residues.

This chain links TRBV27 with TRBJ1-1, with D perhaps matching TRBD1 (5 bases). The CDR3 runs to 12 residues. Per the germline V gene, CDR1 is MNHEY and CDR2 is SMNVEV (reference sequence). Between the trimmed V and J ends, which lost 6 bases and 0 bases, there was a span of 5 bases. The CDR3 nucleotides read TGTGCCAGCAGGGACATGAACACTGAAGCTTTCTTT. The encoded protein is CASRDMNTEAFF.

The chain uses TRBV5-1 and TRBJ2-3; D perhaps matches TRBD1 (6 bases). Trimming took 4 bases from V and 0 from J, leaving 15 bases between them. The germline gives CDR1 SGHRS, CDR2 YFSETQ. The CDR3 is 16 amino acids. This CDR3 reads CASSPGQSASTDTQYF. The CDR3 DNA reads TGCGCCAGCAGCCCCGGACAGAGTGCTAGCACAGATACGCAGTATTTT.

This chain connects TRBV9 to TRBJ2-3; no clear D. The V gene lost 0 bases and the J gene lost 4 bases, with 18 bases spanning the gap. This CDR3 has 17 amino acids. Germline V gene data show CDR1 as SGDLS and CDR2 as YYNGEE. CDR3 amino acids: CASSVDPGPKASDTQYF. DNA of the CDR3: TGTGCCAGCAGCGTAGACCCGGGCCCCAAAGCCTCAGATACGCAGTATTTT.

CDR3 region: CASSLQDYGYTF. Written as DNA, the CDR3 is TGTGCCAGCAGCTTACAGGATTATGGCTACACCTTC. The chain has TRBV7-8 and TRBJ1-2; D is unclear. The CDR3 spans 12 residues. V lost 2 bases and J lost 5, with 6 bases in between. The germline CDR1 and CDR2 sequences are SGHVS and FQNEAQ.

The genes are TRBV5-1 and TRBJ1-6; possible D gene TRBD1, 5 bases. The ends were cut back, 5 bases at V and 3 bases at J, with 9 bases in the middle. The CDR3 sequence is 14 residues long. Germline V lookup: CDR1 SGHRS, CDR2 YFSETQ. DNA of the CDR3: TGCGCCAGCAGTTACGGGGGCTATAATTCACCCCTCCACTTT. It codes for CASSYGGYNSPLHF. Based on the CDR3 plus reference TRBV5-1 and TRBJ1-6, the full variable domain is KAGVTQTPRYLIKTRGQQVTLSCSPISGHRSVSWYQQTPGQGLQFLFEYFSETQRNKGNFPGRFSGRQFSNSRSEMNVSTLELGDSALYLCASSYGGYNSPLHFGNGTRLTVT.

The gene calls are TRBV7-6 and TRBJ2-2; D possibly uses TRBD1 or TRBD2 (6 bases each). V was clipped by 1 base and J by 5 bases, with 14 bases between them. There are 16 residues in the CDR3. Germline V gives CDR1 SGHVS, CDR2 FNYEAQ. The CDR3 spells CASSLEYGGGTGELFF. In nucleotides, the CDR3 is TGTGCCAGCAGCTTAGAATACGGGGGCGGGACCGGGGAGCTGTTTTTT.

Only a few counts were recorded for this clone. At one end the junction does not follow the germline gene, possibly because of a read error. This CDR3 is CASSLATGGRETQYF. The DNA for the CDR3 is TGTGCTAGCAGCTTGGCGACAGGCGGGCGAGAGACCCAGTACTTC. The chain uses TRBV7-7 and TRBJ2-5; D might be TRBD1 (6 bases). CDR3 size: 15 residues. CDR1 is SSHAT, CDR2 FNYEAQ, per germline (reference sequence).

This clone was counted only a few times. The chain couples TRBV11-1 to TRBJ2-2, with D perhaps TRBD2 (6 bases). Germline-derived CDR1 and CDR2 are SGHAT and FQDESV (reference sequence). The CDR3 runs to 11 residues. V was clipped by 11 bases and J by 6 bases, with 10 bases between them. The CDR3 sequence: CAAGSAGELFF. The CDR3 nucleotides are TGTGCCGCGGGGAGTGCCGGGGAGCTGTTTTTT.

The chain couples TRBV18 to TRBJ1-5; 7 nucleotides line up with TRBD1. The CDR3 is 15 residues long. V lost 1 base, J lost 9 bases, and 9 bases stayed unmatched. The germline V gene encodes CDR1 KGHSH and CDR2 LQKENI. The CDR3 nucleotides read TGTGCCAGCTCACCACGGCAGGGGGAGATTTTGCCCCAGCATTTT. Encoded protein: CASSPRQGEILPQHF. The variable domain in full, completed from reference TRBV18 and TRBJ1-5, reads NAGVMQNPRHLVRRRGQEARLRCSPMKGHSHVYWYRQLPEEGLKFMVYLQKENIIDESGMPKERFSAEFPKEGPSILRIQQVVRGDSAAYFCASSPRQGEILPQHFGDGTRLSIL.

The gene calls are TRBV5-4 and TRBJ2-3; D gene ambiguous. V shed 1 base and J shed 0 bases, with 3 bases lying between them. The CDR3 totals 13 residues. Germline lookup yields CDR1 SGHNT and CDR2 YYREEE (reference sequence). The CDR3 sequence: CASSLTSTDTQYF. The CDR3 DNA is TGTGCCAGCAGCTTGACTAGCACAGATACGCAGTATTTT. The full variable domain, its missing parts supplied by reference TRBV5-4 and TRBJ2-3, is ETGVTQSPTHLIKTRGQQVTLRCSSQSGHNTVSWYQQALGQGPQFIFQYYREEENGRGNFPPRFSGLQFPNYSSELNVNALELDDSALYLCASSLTSTDTQYFGPGTRLTVL.

The CDR3 here is CASSPGRMTRGQQYF. Here the CDR3 DNA reads TGTGCCAGCAGCCCCGGGCGAATGACTAGAGGACAACAGTACTTC. The V and J genes are TRBV7-9 and TRBJ2-7; D is possibly TRBD2 (6 bases). Germline V lookup: CDR1 SEHNR, CDR2 FQNEAQ (reference sequence). Trimming stripped 5 bases from V and 10 bases from J, with 24 bases between. The CDR3 is 15 residues long.